Here is one TCR beta chain with its context. The sample is drawn from a study of blood T cell repertoires in COVID-19. The wider study: Samples taken during acute and convalescent COVID-19 were collected in the United States, Italy and Spain. PBMCs, B-cell-depleted T cells, or T cells provided the cDNA or gDNA that made up the material.

In the authors' workflow: Amplification with reference gene primers provided the estimates of nucleated cell counts. Generated by immunoSEQ multiplex PCR, the TCRdb table keeps only in-frame clones and is missing some. D and trimming come from the DNA, and the V and J calls and clone size come from that table. The repertoire holds about 190,000 clones, with nearly 90% as singletons. The ends lost 4 bases at V and 7 bases at J; junction bases unmatched: 6. The germline V gene encodes CDR1 MNHEY and CDR2 SMNVEV (reference sequence). The CDR3 contains 15 residues. This TCR derives from a man in his fifties with acute or convalescent COVID-19. Specimen: peripheral blood. The rearrangement joins TRBV27 to TRBJ2-1; 11 bases match TRBD2. The DNA for the CDR3 is TGTGCCAGCAGTTCGCCGGGACTAGCGGCAAATGAGCAGTTCTTC. Translated: CASSSPGLAANEQFF.